These 24 T cell receptor beta chains were sequenced from one sample in a study of blood T cell repertoires in COVID-19 (dated by TCRdb to about 2020). The method was the immunoSEQ multiplex PCR assay. TCRdb mirrors the immuneACCESS table, restricted to in-frame sequences. Some clones are absent from its copies; in checked studies, under half trace to an unresolved V gene, and the reason for the others is unknown. For this sample the table gives some 29,000 clones, of which roughly nine tenths were detected only once. Under 3.5% of the sample is taken by the ten largest. Sequencing used peripheral blood. The receptor set was obtained from a human donor in a cohort sampled during active COVID-19.

This clone appeared a single time. The V call is TRBV5-1, the J call TRBJ2-4, with 9 bases that match TRBD2. This CDR3 is built from 15 residues. V was pared by 4 bases and J by 6 bases, with 8 bases of the junction left unmatched. Germline-derived CDR1 and CDR2 are SGHRS and YFSETQ. In nucleotides, the CDR3 is TGCGCCAGCAGCATCTCCGGGACTAGCACAAACATTCAGTACTTC. Translated: CASSISGTSTNIQYF.

The chain couples TRBV2 to TRBJ2-5; the match to TRBD1 covers 9 bases. The CDR3 is made up of 17 amino acids. CDR1 SNHLY and CDR2 FYNNEI come from the germline V gene. V lost 6 bases to trimming and J lost 0 bases; unmatched junction nucleotides: 11. CDR3 residues: CASRRQGGRQYQETQYF. The CDR3 region has the DNA TGTGCCAGCAGGAGACAGGGGGGAAGACAGTACCAAGAGACCCAGTACTTC.

V usage is TRBV5-1 and J usage is TRBJ2-2; no clear D gene. The V and J ends lost 0 bases and 2 bases respectively, with 11 bases between them. The germline CDR1 and CDR2 sequences are SGHRS and YFSETQ. The CDR3 has 16 amino acids. CDR3 in DNA: TGCGCCAGCAGCTTGGGCGGAGCCGATAACACCGGGGAGCTGTTTTTT. Encoded protein: CASSLGGADNTGELFF.

V gene TRBV6-4 combines with J gene TRBJ2-2; weak D call: TRBD1 (5 bases). CDR3 length equals 13 residues. The V end lost 4 bases, the J end lost 6 bases, and 9 bases lay between the germline ends. Germline V CDR1 and CDR2: MRHNA, SNTAGT. The CDR3 DNA reads as TGTGCCAGCAGTGTTCGCAGGGCCGGGGAGCTGTTTTTT. Amino acid sequence: CASSVRRAGELFF.

The chain is built from TRBV29-1 and TRBJ2-3, with TRBD1 matching 12 bases. Trimming removed 3 bases from V and 6 bases from J; junction bases left unmatched: 4. Looked up from germline, CDR1 is SQVTM and CDR2 is ANQGSEA. The CDR3 covers 14 residues. CDR3 sequence: CSVEQGQGADTQYF. DNA for the CDR3: TGCAGCGTTGAGCAGGGACAGGGGGCCGATACGCAGTATTTT.

A single count supports this clone. The chain couples TRBV11-2 to TRBJ2-1; 14 bases fit TRBD2. The germline V gene has CDR1 SGHAT and CDR2 FQNNGV. V lost 7 bases, J lost 4 bases, and 6 bases stayed unmatched. CDR3 length equals 16 residues. The chain's CDR3 is CASNPGLAGGYNEQFF. The DNA of the CDR3 is TGTGCCAGCAACCCCGGACTAGCGGGGGGTTACAATGAGCAGTTCTTC.

This rearrangement joins TRBV2 to TRBJ1-3; D is ambiguous. CDR1 and CDR2 (germline): SNHLY, FYNNEI. V lost 6 bases, J lost 0 bases, and 12 bases lay in between. The CDR3 runs to 15 residues. The CDR3 DNA is TGTGCCAGCAGCGTCACTTCAAGCTCTGGAAACACCATATATTTT. It is translated as CASSVTSSSGNTIYF.

The gene calls are TRBV12-5 and TRBJ2-7; D is perhaps TRBD2 (6 bases). Germline V gene lookup returns CDR1 LGHNT and CDR2 FRNRAP. This CDR3 comprises 15 residues. The V gene lost 0 bases and the J gene lost 0 bases, with 9 bases spanning the gap. The CDR3 bases are TGTGCTAGTGGTTTGGTCCCGACTAGCTCCTACGAGCAGTACTTC. It is translated as CASGLVPTSSYEQYF.

The chain joins TRBV10-3 to TRBJ2-1; 9 bases match TRBD2. Germline CDR1 is ENHRY and CDR2 is SYGVKD. CDR3 length: 17 amino acids. J was trimmed by 5 bases and V by 2 bases; bases with no gene match: 10. CDR3 loop: CAISELRGAGGHNEQFF. The CDR3 DNA is TGTGCCATCAGTGAGCTCCGGGGAGCGGGGGGTCACAATGAGCAGTTCTTC.

The J gene is TRBJ1-2, the V gene TRBV6-5; possibly TRBD1 for D (5 bases). Germline CDR1 MNHEY, CDR2 SVGAGI. V was trimmed by 5 bases and J by 5 bases, leaving 12 bases between them. The CDR3 runs 13 residues. CDR3 sequence reads: CASSMDKVYGYTF. The CDR3 nucleotides read TGTGCCAGCAGTATGGACAAGGTGTATGGCTACACCTTC.

The V call is TRBV19, the J call TRBJ2-7, with unresolved D. Germline V lookup: CDR1 LNHDA, CDR2 SQIVND (reference sequence). V dropped 3 bases and J dropped 1 base, with 13 bases sitting between them. The CDR3 extends over 15 amino acids. CDR3 coding DNA: TGTGCCAGTAGTATTGGGCCTCCTCTTTCCTACGAGCAGTACTTC. This sequence encodes CASSIGPPLSYEQYF.

The chain has TRBV7-2 and TRBJ2-7; perhaps TRBD2 as D (5 bases). The CDR3 extends over 15 amino acids. V lost 0 bases and J lost 2, with 11 bases in between. The germline V gene has CDR1 SGHTA and CDR2 FQGNSA. This CDR3 is CASSLAGPAAYEQYF. DNA of the CDR3: TGTGCCAGCAGCTTAGCGGGCCCAGCGGCCTACGAGCAGTACTTC.

V and J are TRBV3-1 (or the pseudogene TRBV3-2) and TRBJ1-1, with 7 bases that match TRBD1. V was clipped by 4 bases and J by 1 base; unmatched bases: 12. CDR3 length: 17 amino acids. Germline V lookup: CDR1 LGHDT, CDR2 YNNKEL (reference sequence). This CDR3 reads CASSPSRTGLGNTEAFF. CDR3 coding DNA: TGTGCCAGCAGCCCGTCCCGGACAGGTTTGGGGAACACTGAAGCTTTCTTT.

The chain uses TRBV12-3 or TRBV12-4 and TRBJ1-2; possible D gene TRBD1, 5 bases. The CDR3 is made up of 13 amino acids. V was clipped by 6 bases and J by 2 bases, with 10 bases between them. The CDR3 reads CASSPDRNYGYTF. Written as DNA, the CDR3 is TGTGCCAGCAGCCCAGACAGAAACTATGGCTACACCTTC.

The chain uses TRBV5-1 and TRBJ2-7; a weak D match, TRBD2 (5 bases). The CDR3 sequence is 13 residues long. Trimming left V 1 base short and J 1 base short, with 6 bases between. Per germline, CDR1 SGHRS and CDR2 YFSETQ. In DNA form, the CDR3 reads TGCGCCAGCAGCTTGACGGGATCCTACGAGCAGTACTTC. Translated: CASSLTGSYEQYF.

The chain couples TRBV5-1 to TRBJ2-2, with 13 bases lining up with TRBD2. The junction had 15 bases not matched to a gene; V was cut back by 3 bases and J by 4 bases. Germline CDR1 and CDR2: SGHRS and YFSETQ. The CDR3 runs to 20 residues. The DNA of the CDR3 is TGCGCCAGCAGCTCCGGACAGGAATACACTAGCGGGGGGGCCACCGGGGAGCTGTTTTTT. Its protein is CASSSGQEYTSGGATGELFF.

This chain joins TRBV5-1 and TRBJ1-2, with TRBD1 identical over 9 bases. Trimming took 0 bases from V and 7 from J; bases not matched to a gene: 4. This CDR3 has 14 amino acids. Germline loops: CDR1 SGHRS, CDR2 YFSETQ. The CDR3 DNA follows: TGCGCCAGCAGCTTGGACAGGGGGCTACGTGGCTACACCTTC. Its protein product is CASSLDRGLRGYTF.

The V call is TRBV18, the J call TRBJ1-2; D is perhaps TRBD1 (5 bases). Germline loops: CDR1 KGHSH, CDR2 LQKENI. Trimming left V 3 bases short and J 2 bases short, with 10 bases between. This CDR3 has 14 amino acids. The CDR3 DNA sequence: TGTGCCAGCTCACCGGAGGGGCGGAACTATGGCTACACCTTC. Protein: CASSPEGRNYGYTF.

This sequence joins TRBV28 and TRBJ1-2, with TRBD1 identical over 9 bases. Germline V gene sequence: CDR1 MDHEN, CDR2 SYDVKM. Unmatched junction bases numbered 14, after V lost 4 bases and J lost 2 bases. The CDR3 runs 18 residues. The CDR3 region has the DNA TGTGCCAGCAGTTCATACCTCACCGGGACAGGGAAAAACTATGGCTACACCTTC. Translated: CASSSYLTGTGKNYGYTF.

This clone has a single count. The chain links TRBV6-6 to TRBJ2-3; 7 bases are shared with TRBD1. Unmatched junction bases numbered 2, after V lost 3 bases and J lost 2 bases. CDR1 is MNHNY, CDR2 SVGAGI, per germline (reference sequence). This CDR3 is built from 14 residues. The CDR3 DNA is TGTGCCAGCAGTTATACAGGGGACACAGATACGCAGTATTTT. Its protein product is CASSYTGDTDTQYF.

The chain recombines TRBV7-3 with TRBJ2-3; D uncertain. This CDR3 has 13 residues. The V end lost 4 bases, the J end lost 8 bases, and 13 bases lay between the germline ends. Germline-derived CDR1 and CDR2 are SGHTA and FQGTGA. The CDR3 spells CASSYSADGTQYF. The CDR3 bases are TGTGCCAGCAGCTACAGTGCCGACGGTACGCAGTATTTT. The entire variable domain, with the rest obtained from reference TRBV7-3 and TRBJ2-3, is as follows: GAGVSQTPSNKVTEKGKYVELRCDPISGHTALYWYRQSLGQGPEFLIYFQGTGAADDSGLPNDRFFAVRPEGSVSTLKIQRTERGDSAVYLCASSYSADGTQYFGPGTRLTVL.

This clone was counted once. The gene calls are TRBV5-4 and TRBJ2-3, with 10 bases fitting TRBD2. Per the germline V gene, CDR1 is SGHNT and CDR2 is YYREEE (reference sequence). Germline trimming cut 0 bases from V and 6 bases from J; bases unmatched to any gene: 7. The CDR3 totals 16 residues. The CDR3 region is CASSLASGGVWDTQYF. CDR3 sequence (DNA): TGTGCCAGCAGCTTGGCCAGCGGGGGGGTCTGGGATACGCAGTATTTT. Full variable domain (missing parts from reference TRBV5-4 and TRBJ2-3): ETGVTQSPTHLIKTRGQQVTLRCSSQSGHNTVSWYQQALGQGPQFIFQYYREEENGRGNFPPRFSGLQFPNYSSELNVNALELDDSALYLCASSLASGGVWDTQYFGPGTRLTVL.

The rearrangement links TRBV6-6 to TRBJ1-1; no reliable D call. This CDR3 has 12 residues. V was clipped by 8 bases and J by 1 base, with 8 bases between them. From germline, CDR1 is MNHNY and CDR2 SVGAGI (reference sequence). The CDR3 DNA sequence: TGTGCCAGCCTCTCCCCGAACACTGAAGCTTTCTTT. It translates to CASLSPNTEAFF.

This sequence joins TRBV6-4 and TRBJ2-1; TRBD2 aligns across 8 bases. The V segment lost 6 bases and the J segment 9 bases; nucleotides outside the gene matches: 28. The CDR3 loop spans 20 amino acids. Germline CDR1 is MRHNA and CDR2 is SNTAGT. CDR3 protein: CASRTVQTSREGWCSCEQFF. As DNA, the CDR3 is TGTGCCAGCAGGACTGTACAAACTTCTCGGGAGGGGTGGTGTAGCTGTGAGCAGTTCTTC.